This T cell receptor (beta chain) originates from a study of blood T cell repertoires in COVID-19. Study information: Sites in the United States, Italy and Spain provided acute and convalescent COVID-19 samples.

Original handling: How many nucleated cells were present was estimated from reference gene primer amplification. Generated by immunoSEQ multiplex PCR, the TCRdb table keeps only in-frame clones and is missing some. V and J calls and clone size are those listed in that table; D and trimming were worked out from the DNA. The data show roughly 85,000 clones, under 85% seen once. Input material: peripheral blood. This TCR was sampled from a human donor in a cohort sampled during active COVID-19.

The CDR3 region is CASRGETDLGEQYF. CDR3 nucleotides: TGTGCCAGCAGAGGGGAAACAGACCTAGGGGAGCAGTACTTC. The rearrangement links TRBV6-5 to TRBJ2-7; tentatively, D is TRBD1 (5 bases). Per the germline V gene, CDR1 is MNHEY and CDR2 is SVGAGI. The CDR3 loop spans 14 amino acids. V lost 6 bases, J lost 7 bases, and 19 bases lay in between.